One and the same sample provided the 25 T cell receptor beta chains below, sequenced in a study of T cell repertoires in cytomegalovirus infection. These receptors lack a known antigen. Each CDR3 protein is one row after TCRdb ran MiXCR on the reads. Among some 70,000 distinct CDR3 sequences listed, approximately 22% were seen once. Sequencing was done on a sample of PBMCs, sequenced either directly or after in vitro stimulation (not recorded which). The receptors shown here come from a human donor in good health (CMV status not recorded). Some clones in this sample may be carry-over from other donors' samples.

A few counts support this clonotype. V gene TRBV4-3 combines with J gene TRBJ2-5, with D possibly called TRBD1 or TRBD2 (5 bases each). This CDR3 comprises 16 residues. Trimming pared 1 base from V and 4 bases from J, leaving 16 bases between. Germline V gene data show CDR1 as LGHNA and CDR2 as YSLEER. The CDR3 sequence is CASSQGGIQRGETQYF. CDR3 DNA sequence: TGCGCCAGCAGCCAAGGGGGAATCCAGAGGGGAGAGACCCAGTACTTC.

This chain joins TRBV4-1 and TRBJ2-1, with D uncertain. In germline, CDR1 is MGHRA, CDR2 YSYEKL. The CDR3 loop spans 14 amino acids. Trimming removed 1 base at V and 9 bases at J, with 13 bases between. The DNA of the CDR3 is TGCGCCAGCAGCCAAGGACGGAGCTTCGGTGAGCAGTTCTTC. Protein: CASSQGRSFGEQFF.

This chain joins TRBV7-2 and TRBJ1-1; D is possibly TRBD1 (5 bases). The germline CDR1 and CDR2 sequences are SGHTA and FQGNSA. The CDR3 loop spans 15 amino acids. Trimming pared 5 bases from V and 4 bases from J, leaving 17 bases between. CDR3 sequence (DNA): TGTGCCAGCAGCCCAGGGTTGCTGGGGTTCACTGAAGCTTTCTTT. Its translation is CASSPGLLGFTEAFF.

This clonotype has only a few counts. V usage is TRBV7-9 and J usage is TRBJ2-3; 7 bases match TRBD1. Germline V lookup: CDR1 SEHNR, CDR2 FQNEAQ (reference sequence). After removal of 5 bases from V and 4 bases from J, the junction contained 6 bases not matched to a gene. The CDR3 totals 14 residues. CDR3 amino acids: CASSPDREPDTQYF. The CDR3 nucleotides are TGTGCCAGCAGCCCCGACAGGGAACCAGATACGCAGTATTTT.

This clonotype was recorded many times. The rearrangement uses TRBV7-2 and TRBJ2-3; D remains unclear. This CDR3 has 13 residues. V gave up 5 bases and J gave up 4 bases, with 10 bases separating them. Germline V CDR1 and CDR2: SGHTA, FQGNSA. The CDR3 reads CASSQSRADTQYF. CDR3 sequence (DNA): TGTGCCAGCAGCCAATCTCGGGCAGATACGCAGTATTTT.

In its sample, this clonotype was seen a few times. The chain recombines TRBV12-3 or TRBV12-4 with TRBJ1-5; 10 nucleotides agree with TRBD1. J gave up 5 bases and V 5 bases, and 3 bases lay outside the gene matches. This CDR3 comprises 14 residues. The CDR3 region has the DNA TGTGCCAGCAGTATGGGGACAGGGGATCAGCCCCAGCATTTT. This translates into CASSMGTGDQPQHF.

The chain carries TRBV7-4 and TRBJ1-2; D not resolved. This CDR3 is 14 amino acids long. V was cut by 2 bases and J by 5 bases, with 12 bases left in between. Germline-derived CDR1 and CDR2 are SGHVT and SQSDAQ. CDR3 sequence reads: CASSLSWGEYGYTF. The CDR3 DNA is TGTGCCAGCAGCTTAAGCTGGGGAGAATATGGCTACACCTTC.

This clonotype turned up a few times. This CDR3 is CASSQGLAGVETQYF. The CDR3 nucleotides read TGTGCCAGCAGCCAAGGGCTAGCGGGAGTGGAGACCCAGTACTTC. V usage is TRBV14 and J usage is TRBJ2-5; 10 positions match TRBD2. CDR3 length: 15 amino acids. The V gene end was trimmed by 1 base and the J gene end by 5 bases; junction bases not matched to a gene: 4. The germline CDR1 and CDR2 sequences are SGHDN and FVKESK. The variable domain in full, with the rest retrieved from reference TRBV14 and TRBJ2-5, is EAGVTQFPSHSVIEKGQTVTLRCDPISGHDNLYWYRRVMGKEIKFLLHFVKESKQDESGMPNNRFLAERTGGTYSTLKVQPAELEDSGVYFCASSQGLAGVETQYFGPGTRLLVL.

This clonotype occurred once. This rearrangement joins TRBV6-2 or TRBV6-3 to TRBJ2-7; TRBD1 matches at 10 bases. The CDR3 sequence is 14 residues long. Trimming took 5 bases from V and 4 from J; bases not matched to a gene: 5. CDR1 and CDR2 (germline): MNHEY, SVGEGT. The CDR3 loop reads CASSDRDRGYEQYV. Here the CDR3 DNA reads TGTGCCAGCAGTGACCGGGACAGGGGATACGAGCAGTACGTC.

This clonotype was seen a few times. The chain carries TRBV7-2 and TRBJ1-3; a possible D gene is TRBD1 (5 bases). The CDR3 has 17 amino acids. Germline CDR1 reads SGHTA; CDR2 reads FQGNSA. The V and J ends lost 7 bases and 2 bases respectively, with 21 bases between them. The CDR3 nucleotides are TGTGCCAGCACCCCAGGGTTTAAGGGGCCGGCTGGAAACACCATATATTTT. Its translation is CASTPGFKGPAGNTIYF.

The chain links TRBV6-8 to TRBJ2-5; D is ambiguous. Germline loops: CDR1 MNHGY, CDR2 SAAAGT. Trimming stripped 10 bases from V and 0 bases from J, with 15 bases between. CDR3 length: 14 residues. DNA for the CDR3: TGTGCCACCAAGGGATCGGGTGACCAAGAGACCCAGTACTTC. Translating gives CATKGSGDQETQYF.

This clonotype was counted at least ten times. This chain connects TRBV6-2 or TRBV6-3 to TRBJ2-3; TRBD2 is a possible D gene (6 bases). The germline V and J ends were trimmed by 6 bases and 2 bases, with 18 bases remaining between them. CDR1 is MNHEY and CDR2 is SVGEGT in the germline V gene. The CDR3 contains 16 residues. CDR3 in DNA: TGTGCCAGCAGCTCATCCCGGGGGATCATCACAGATACGCAGTATTTT. Translation: CASSSSRGIITDTQYF.

The chain combines TRBV14 with TRBJ2-3, with TRBD2 matching over 11 bases. Trimming cost V 4 bases and J 7 bases; bases outside gene matches: 4. Germline assignment: CDR1 SGHDN and CDR2 FVKESK. The length of the CDR3 is 14 residues. CDR3 DNA: TGTGCCAGCAGCCTACTAGCGGGAGTTAATACGCAGTATTTT. It yields the protein CASSLLAGVNTQYF.

V is TRBV6-6 and J is TRBJ2-4; D unresolved. CDR3 length equals 18 residues. Trimming left V 2 bases short and J 0 bases short, with 17 bases between. Germline V CDR1 and CDR2: MNHNY, SVGAGI (reference sequence). The CDR3 protein is CASSYRAVRDPAKNIQYF. As DNA, the CDR3 is TGTGCCAGCAGTTACAGGGCAGTGAGAGATCCAGCCAAAAACATTCAGTACTTC.

To note about this clonotype: One end of the junction fails to match germline, which may point to a read error. The J gene is TRBJ1-2, the V gene TRBV7-2; 7 nucleotides agree with TRBD1. The CDR3 loop spans 16 amino acids. Germline V gene data show CDR1 as SGHTA and CDR2 as FQGNSA. In DNA, the CDR3 is TGTGCCAGCAGCCTTGGAGACAGGGCGGCAGTCCAAGGCTACACATTC. This sequence encodes CASSLGDRAAVQGYTF. The full variable domain, its missing parts supplied by reference TRBV7-2 and TRBJ1-2, is GAGVSQSPSNKVTEKGKDVELRCDPISGHTALYWYRQSLGQGLEFLIYFQGNSAPDKSGLPSDRFSAERTGGSVSTLTIQRTQQEDSAVYLCASSLGDRAAVQGYTFGSGTRLTVV.

This clonotype was detected a few times. This chain joins TRBV7-2 and TRBJ2-3, with D unclear. V lost 2 bases and J lost 1, with 7 bases in between. This CDR3 has 14 amino acids. Germline V gives CDR1 SGHTA, CDR2 FQGNSA. The CDR3 nucleotides are TGTGCCAGCAGCTTATCCCTCGGCACAGATACGCAGTATTTT. This encodes CASSLSLGTDTQYF.

The V and J genes are TRBV7-3 and TRBJ2-5, with 7 bases lining up with TRBD2. From germline, CDR1 is SGHTA and CDR2 FQGTGA. Unmatched junction bases numbered 8, after V lost 2 bases and J lost 5 bases. The CDR3 extends over 15 amino acids. Here the CDR3 DNA reads TGTGCCAGCAGCTTACATGGCGGGAGCGGTGAGACCCAGTACTTC. Its translation: CASSLHGGSGETQYF.

The chain couples TRBV11-2 to TRBJ2-1; no clear D gene. The CDR3 loop spans 10 amino acids. V was cut by 6 bases and J by 8 bases, with 5 bases left in between. Germline V CDR1 and CDR2: SGHAT, FQNNGV. CDR3: CASSLHEQFF. The CDR3 region has the DNA TGTGCCAGCAGTTTACATGAGCAGTTCTTC.

This clonotype was seen a few times. The rearrangement uses TRBV3-1 and TRBJ1-2; D is undetermined. Trimming took off 1 base at V and 4 bases at J, with 16 bases between the two ends. Germline CDR1 LGHDT, CDR2 YNNKEL (reference sequence). The CDR3 is made up of 16 amino acids. The CDR3 DNA reads TGTGCCAGCAGCCAAGGAGTGAGTCCGAGCCTCTATGGCTACACCTTC. This sequence encodes CASSQGVSPSLYGYTF.

V gene TRBV27 combines with J gene TRBJ1-1; 8 bases agree with TRBD1. The V gene's germline CDR1 is MNHEY and CDR2 SMNVEV (reference sequence). V was pared by 3 bases and J by 2 bases, with 5 bases of the junction left unmatched. This CDR3 has 15 amino acids. CDR3 sequence (DNA): TGTGCCAGCAGTTTCCGCGGGACAGGAAACACTGAAGCTTTCTTT. This sequence encodes CASSFRGTGNTEAFF.

This chain joins TRBV29-1 and TRBJ1-5; TRBD1 agrees at 7 bases. The ends lost 4 bases at V and 5 bases at J; junction bases unmatched: 5. The CDR3 consists of 13 residues. Germline CDR1 and CDR2: SQVTM and ANQGSEA. The CDR3 reads CSVATGMDQPQHF. CDR3 bases: TGCAGCGTTGCGACAGGGATGGATCAGCCCCAGCATTTT.

This rearrangement joins TRBV5-1 to TRBJ1-2; D remains ambiguous. Germline V gene lookup returns CDR1 SGHRS and CDR2 YFSETQ. The CDR3 spans 13 residues. The V gene lost 4 bases and the J gene lost 3 bases, with 10 bases spanning the gap. Here the CDR3 DNA reads TGCGCCAGCAGCGACGACGGAGACTATGGCTACACCTTC. This sequence encodes CASSDDGDYGYTF.

This clonotype was counted ten times or more. The chain carries TRBV12-3 or TRBV12-4 and TRBJ1-2, with a weak D call TRBD1 (6 bases). This CDR3 has 15 amino acids. With 7 bases removed from V and 7 bases from J, the gap between germline ends came to 22 bases. The CDR3 sequence: CASIPGGAGMSGYTF. The CDR3, as DNA: TGTGCCAGCATCCCCGGGGGGGCCGGAATGTCTGGCTACACCTTC.

There are many counts of this clonotype. The chain joins TRBV7-2 to TRBJ1-5; the match to TRBD1 covers 10 bases. Trimming removed 1 base from V and 6 bases from J; junction bases left unmatched: 3. CDR3 size: 15 residues. Germline CDR1 is SGHTA and CDR2 is FQGNSA. CDR3 residues: CASSLGDRGTQPQHF. In DNA, the CDR3 is TGTGCCAGCAGCTTAGGGGACAGGGGCACTCAGCCCCAGCATTTT.

J is TRBJ2-5 and V is TRBV11-2; 9 bases line up with TRBD1. CDR1 and CDR2 (germline): SGHAT, FQNNGV. V dropped 5 bases and J dropped 7; count of bases not matched to a gene: 17. The CDR3 loop spans 17 amino acids. The CDR3, as DNA: TGTGCCAGCAGCGTCTACTACCGGGACAGGGATTCAGCGACCCAGTACTTC. Translated: CASSVYYRDRDSATQYF. The full variable domain, completed using reference TRBV11-2 and TRBJ2-5, is EAGVAQSPRYKIIEKRQSVAFWCNPISGHATLYWYQQILGQGPKLLIQFQNNGVVDDSQLPKDRFSAERLKGVDSTLKIQPAKLEDSAVYLCASSVYYRDRDSATQYFGPGTRLLVL.